This T cell receptor beta chain was recorded in a study of cytomegalovirus exposure and HLA in healthy donors. In the study overall: The roughly 110 validation repertoires matched the 500 to 750 first-cohort repertoires in platform, a later analysis reported. Study outcomes and limitations: The classifier, whose performance was assessed in both the original and validation cohorts, reportedly diagnosed cytomegalovirus status with high specificity and sensitivity. Most TCR sequences proved rare, with some public TCRs found in many donors.

Method: immunoSEQ multiplex PCR; TCRdb's copy keeps in-frame clones and lacks some. The table records under 200,000 clones, roughly 82% of them present only once. A note on this clone: Its specificity is not known.

The CDR3 extends over 12 amino acids. V was shortened by 0 bases and J by 8 bases, with 10 bases between the two germline ends. Germline CDR1 is GTSNPN and CDR2 is SVGIG (reference sequence). The rearrangement uses TRBV30 and TRBJ1-2; no reliable D call. This sequence originates from a man between 18 and 35 years old in good health and CMV-seropositive. The sample comprised PBMCs. CDR3 sequence (DNA): TGTGCCTGGAGTGTAGGCGGCGAGGGCTACACCTTC. Amino acid sequence: CAWSVGGEGYTF.